The source of this T cell receptor (beta chain) is a study of blood T cell repertoires in COVID-19. Study summary: Sites across the United States, Italy and Spain contributed samples from acute and convalescent COVID-19. PBMCs, B-cell-depleted T cells, or T cells provided the cDNA or gDNA that made up the material.

Methods used by the authors: Nucleated cell counts were estimated from reference gene primer amplification. TCRdb's table, derived via immunoSEQ multiplex PCR, lists solely in-frame clones and lacks some. V and J calls and clone size are as listed in that table; D and trimming were resolved from the DNA. The profile covers tens of thousands of clones, with approximately 89% appearing a single time and 3.1% taken by the ten largest. The CDR3 length is 13 residues. The source material was peripheral blood. The genes are TRBV21-1 and TRBJ2-1; the D call in the table, TRBD1, was not verified against the DNA. TRBV21-1 is noted as a pseudogene. The clonotype originates from a man aged 45-65 years with acute or convalescent COVID-19. The CDR3 loop reads CASSCQSYNEQFF. The CDR3 nucleotides are TGTGCCAGCAGCTGTCAGTCCTACAATGAGCAGTTCTTC.